This T cell receptor (beta chain) came from a study of T cells in women clearing cervical HPV infection. Study-level information: Cases' blood sampling followed lesion detection by median roughly 150 days (90 to 200). HLA type stays a possible confounder, typing being limited. General observations from the study: Associations may precede or follow infection; HPV-specific or memory T cells were not isolated. Unknown T-cell numbers per sample may underlie the richness differences.

Germline CDR1 is MNHEY and CDR2 is SVGEGT. The CDR3 sequence is 13 residues long. Trimming shortened V by 1 base and J by 5 bases, and 6 bases separated the two germline ends. This clone is identified as medium-sized from frequency. The antigen is not known. The CDR3 end falls 3 residues outside the read, so it is completed with the germline J gene. Repertoires were generated with immunoSEQ multiplex PCR, while TCRdb's copy carries only in-frame clones and drops some. This table lists under 40,000 clones. This receptor was taken from a woman aged 18 to 75 with a cervical HPV16 infection that either progressed to CIN3+ or cleared (not recorded which). The chain recombines TRBV6-2 or TRBV6-3 with TRBJ2-4, with a possible D match to TRBD1 (5 bases). Sample: blood buffy coat. Incomplete CDR3 DNA: TGTGCCAGCAGTTACTGGGGCCAAAACATT. Its translation: CASSYWGQNI. The entire CDR3 protein is CASSYWGQNIQYF.